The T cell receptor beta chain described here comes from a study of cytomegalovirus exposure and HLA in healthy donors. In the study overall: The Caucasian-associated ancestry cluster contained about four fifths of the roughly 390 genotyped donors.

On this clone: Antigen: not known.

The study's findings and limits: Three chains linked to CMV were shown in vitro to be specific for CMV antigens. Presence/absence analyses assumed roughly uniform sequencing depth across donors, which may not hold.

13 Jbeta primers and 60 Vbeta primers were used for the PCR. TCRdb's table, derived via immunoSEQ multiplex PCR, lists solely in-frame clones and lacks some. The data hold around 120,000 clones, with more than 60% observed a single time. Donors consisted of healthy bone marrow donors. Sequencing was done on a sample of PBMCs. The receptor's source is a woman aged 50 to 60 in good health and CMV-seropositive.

The CDR3, as DNA: TGTGCCAGCAGCTTGGATCCGCAATCCTACGAGCAGTACTTC. The encoded protein is CASSLDPQSYEQYF. This sequence joins TRBV5-6 and TRBJ2-5; D unclear. The J call is in doubt because the DNA end fits TRBJ2-7 better. This CDR3 spans 14 amino acids. The germline CDR1 and CDR2 sequences are SGHDT and YYEEEE.